These 10 T cell receptor beta chains were sequenced from one sample in a study of cytomegalovirus exposure and HLA in healthy donors. The PCR was carried out with 60 Vbeta primers and 13 Jbeta primers. Some clones are missing from TCRdb's copy, which holds only in-frame ones; the method was immunoSEQ multiplex PCR. The repertoire has some 88,000 clones, roughly two thirds of them found once; the top ten carry roughly 6.8%. Sequenced: PBMCs. All receptors derive from a woman in her 30s in good health and CMV-seronegative.

V usage is TRBV5-6 and J usage is TRBJ1-4; D remains unclear. Germline-derived CDR1 and CDR2 are SGHDT and YYEEEE. The CDR3 loop spans 13 amino acids. The V and J ends lost 4 bases and 5 bases respectively, with 9 bases between them. The CDR3 DNA sequence: TGTGCCAGCAGCGCTCACAGAAATGAAAAACTGTTTTTT. The encoded protein is CASSAHRNEKLFF.

The CDR3 loop is CASSVQGAPEGTQYF. The CDR3 coding sequence is TGTGCCAGCAGTGTACAGGGGGCTCCAGAAGGGACCCAGTACTTC. The V and J genes are TRBV6-5 and TRBJ2-5; 9 nucleotides match TRBD1. V lost 5 bases and J lost 7; bases outside the gene matches: 11. This CDR3 contains 15 residues. Germline CDR1 and CDR2: MNHEY and SVGAGI.

DNA of the CDR3: TGTGCCAGCAGCTCTCAGGGGGCTGGGGCCAACGTCCTGACTTTC. Amino acid sequence: CASSSQGAGANVLTF. The chain joins TRBV5-5 to TRBJ2-6; 7 nucleotides agree with TRBD1. CDR3 length: 15 residues. CDR1 and CDR2 (germline): SGHKS, YYEKEE (reference sequence). With 3 bases clipped from V and 2 bases from J, the junction kept 2 bases outside the gene matches.

The genes are TRBV10-1 and TRBJ2-5, with 10 bases identical to TRBD2. TRBJ2-7 matches the DNA end more closely, so the J call is doubtful. The length of the CDR3 is 14 residues. Germline CDR1 reads WNHNN; CDR2 reads SYGVQD (reference sequence). The CDR3 DNA reads as TGCGCCAGCAGTCTAGCGGGAGACCGCTACGAGCAGTACTTC. This gives the protein CASSLAGDRYEQYF.

This chain connects TRBV6-4 to TRBJ2-3, with 9 bases matching TRBD2. The V gene end was trimmed by 4 bases and the J gene end by 2 bases; junction bases not matched to a gene: 7. The CDR3 spans 16 residues. The V gene's germline CDR1 is MRHNA and CDR2 SNTAGT. This chain's CDR3 is CASSVLSGGTTDTQYF. The CDR3 coding sequence is TGTGCCAGCAGTGTCCTCAGCGGGGGGACCACAGATACGCAGTATTTT.

The rearrangement links TRBV5-1 to TRBJ2-3, with 9 bases aligning to TRBD2. CDR3 length: 19 amino acids. V lost 4 bases to trimming and J lost 0 bases; unmatched junction nucleotides: 15. Germline loops: CDR1 SGHRS, CDR2 YFSETQ. The CDR3 spells CASSPGGVPSGVSTDTQYF. CDR3 DNA sequence: TGCGCCAGCAGCCCGGGCGGAGTTCCTAGCGGGGTGAGCACAGATACGCAGTATTTT. Based on the CDR3 plus reference TRBV5-1 and TRBJ2-3, the full variable domain is KAGVTQTPRYLIKTRGQQVTLSCSPISGHRSVSWYQQTPGQGLQFLFEYFSETQRNKGNFPGRFSGRQFSNSRSEMNVSTLELGDSALYLCASSPGGVPSGVSTDTQYFGPGTRLTVL.

The V call is TRBV27, the J call TRBJ1-5, with 9 positions matching TRBD1. Germline V CDR1 and CDR2: MNHEY, SMNVEV (reference sequence). With 1 base clipped from V and 7 bases from J, the junction kept 5 bases outside the gene matches. The CDR3 sequence is 15 residues long. CDR3 amino acids: CASSLLQGAGQPQHF. The CDR3 DNA reads TGTGCCAGCAGTTTATTACAGGGGGCGGGACAGCCCCAGCATTTT.

The V and J genes are TRBV19 and TRBJ1-2, with D possibly TRBD1 on 6 matching bases. The V and J ends lost 4 bases and 8 bases respectively, with 11 bases between them. The CDR3 is made up of 12 amino acids. Germline V CDR1 and CDR2: LNHDA, SQIVND (reference sequence). The CDR3 bases are TGTGCCAGTAGTACAGGGGTAGGAGGCTACACCTTC. This sequence encodes CASSTGVGGYTF.

This clone turned up a few times. The rearrangement uses TRBV7-8 and TRBJ1-1, with D possibly TRBD1 on 6 matching bases. Trimming left V 3 bases short and J 0 bases short, with 20 bases between. CDR1 is SGHVS, CDR2 FQNEAQ, per germline. The length of the CDR3 is 18 residues. CDR3 in amino acids: CASSLRGGGARMNTEAFF. Here the CDR3 DNA reads TGTGCCAGCAGCTTGAGGGGAGGGGGGGCCAGAATGAACACTGAAGCTTTCTTT.

The chain links TRBV6-5 to TRBJ2-1, with 7 positions matching TRBD2. This CDR3 is built from 11 residues. The V gene's germline CDR1 is MNHEY and CDR2 SVGAGI. V gave up 0 bases and J gave up 14 bases; unmatched junction bases: 1. CDR3 region: CASSYSGREFF. CDR3 DNA sequence: TGTGCCAGCAGTTACTCGGGGAGGGAGTTCTTC.